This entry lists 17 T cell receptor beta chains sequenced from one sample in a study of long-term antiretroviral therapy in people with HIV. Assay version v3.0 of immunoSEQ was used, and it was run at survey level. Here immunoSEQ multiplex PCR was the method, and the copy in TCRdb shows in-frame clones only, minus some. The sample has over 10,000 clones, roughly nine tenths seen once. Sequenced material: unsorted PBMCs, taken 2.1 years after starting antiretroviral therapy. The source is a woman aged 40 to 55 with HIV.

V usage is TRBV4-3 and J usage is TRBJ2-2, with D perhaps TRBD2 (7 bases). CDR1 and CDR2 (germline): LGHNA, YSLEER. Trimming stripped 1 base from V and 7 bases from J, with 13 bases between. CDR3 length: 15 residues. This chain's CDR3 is CASSQVGGLVGELFF. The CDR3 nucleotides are TGCGCCAGCAGCCAAGTCGGGGGGCTCGTCGGGGAGCTGTTTTTT.

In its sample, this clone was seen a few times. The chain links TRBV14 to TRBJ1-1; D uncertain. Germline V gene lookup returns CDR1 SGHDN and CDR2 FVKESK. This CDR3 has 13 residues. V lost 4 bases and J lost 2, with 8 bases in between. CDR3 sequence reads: CASSLHLNTEAFF. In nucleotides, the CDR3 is TGTGCCAGCAGCCTACACCTTAACACTGAAGCTTTCTTT.

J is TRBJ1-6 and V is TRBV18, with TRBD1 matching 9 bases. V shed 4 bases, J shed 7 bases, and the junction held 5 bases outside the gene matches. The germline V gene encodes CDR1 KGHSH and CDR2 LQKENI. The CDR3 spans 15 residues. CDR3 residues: CASSLGTGLNSPLHF. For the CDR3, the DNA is TGTGCCAGCTCACTTGGGACAGGGCTCAATTCACCCCTCCACTTT.

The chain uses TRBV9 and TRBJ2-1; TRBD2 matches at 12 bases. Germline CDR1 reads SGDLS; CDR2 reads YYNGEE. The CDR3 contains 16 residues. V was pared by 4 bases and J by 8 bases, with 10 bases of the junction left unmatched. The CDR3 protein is CASSSKLAGGNDEQFF. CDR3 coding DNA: TGTGCCAGCAGCTCAAAACTAGCGGGGGGTAATGATGAGCAGTTCTTC.

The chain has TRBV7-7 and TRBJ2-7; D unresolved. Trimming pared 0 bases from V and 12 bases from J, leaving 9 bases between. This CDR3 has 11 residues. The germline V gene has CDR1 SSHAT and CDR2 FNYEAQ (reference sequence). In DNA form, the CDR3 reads TGTGCCAGCAGCTTAGCACAGAAGATGTACTTC. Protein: CASSLAQKMYF.

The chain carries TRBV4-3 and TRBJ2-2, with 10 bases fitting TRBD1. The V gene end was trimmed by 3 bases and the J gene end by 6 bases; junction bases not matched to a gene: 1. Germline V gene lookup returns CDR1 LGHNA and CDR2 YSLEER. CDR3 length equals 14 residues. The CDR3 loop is CASSQGTGAGELFF. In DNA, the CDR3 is TGCGCCAGCAGCCAGGGGACAGGGGCCGGGGAGCTGTTTTTT.

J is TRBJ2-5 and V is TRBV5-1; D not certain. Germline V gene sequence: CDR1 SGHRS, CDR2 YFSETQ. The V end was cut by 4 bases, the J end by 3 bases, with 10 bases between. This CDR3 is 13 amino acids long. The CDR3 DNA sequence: TGCGCCAGCAGCACTGGCCGGAAAGAGACCCAGTACTTC. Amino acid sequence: CASSTGRKETQYF.

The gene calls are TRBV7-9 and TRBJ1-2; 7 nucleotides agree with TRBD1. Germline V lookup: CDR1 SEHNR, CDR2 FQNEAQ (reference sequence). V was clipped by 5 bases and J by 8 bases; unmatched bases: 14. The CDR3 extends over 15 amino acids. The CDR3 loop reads CASSAPGTVTLGYTF. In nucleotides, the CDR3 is TGTGCCAGCAGCGCCCCCGGGACAGTGACTTTAGGCTACACCTTC.

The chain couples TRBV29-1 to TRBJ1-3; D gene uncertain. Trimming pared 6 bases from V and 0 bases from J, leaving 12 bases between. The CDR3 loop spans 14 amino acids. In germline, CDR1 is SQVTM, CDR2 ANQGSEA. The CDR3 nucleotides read TGCAGCGTCTCCAGGCGGAGCTCTGGAAACACCATATATTTT. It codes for CSVSRRSSGNTIYF.

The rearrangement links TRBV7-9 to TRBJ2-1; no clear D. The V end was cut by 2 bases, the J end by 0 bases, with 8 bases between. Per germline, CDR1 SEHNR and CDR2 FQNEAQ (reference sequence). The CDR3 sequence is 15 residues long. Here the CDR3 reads CASSLLLSSYNEQFF. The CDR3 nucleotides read TGTGCCAGCAGCTTACTCCTTAGCTCCTACAATGAGCAGTTCTTC. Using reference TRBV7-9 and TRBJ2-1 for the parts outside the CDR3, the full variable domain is DTGVSQNPRHKITKRGQNVTFRCDPISEHNRLYWYRQTLGQGPEFLTYFQNEAQLEKSRLLSDRFSAERPKGSFSTLEIQRTEQGDSAMYLCASSLLLSSYNEQFFGPGTRLTVL.

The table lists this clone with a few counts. CDR3 amino acids: CASSPYRTGGINTEAFF. The CDR3, as DNA: TGTGCCAGCTCACCATACAGGACAGGGGGCATAAACACTGAAGCTTTCTTT. This rearrangement joins TRBV18 to TRBJ1-1, with TRBD1 matching over 11 bases. The CDR3 runs to 17 residues. Per the germline V gene, CDR1 is KGHSH and CDR2 is LQKENI. The V and J ends lost 2 bases and 2 bases, in that order; junction bases with no gene match: 7.

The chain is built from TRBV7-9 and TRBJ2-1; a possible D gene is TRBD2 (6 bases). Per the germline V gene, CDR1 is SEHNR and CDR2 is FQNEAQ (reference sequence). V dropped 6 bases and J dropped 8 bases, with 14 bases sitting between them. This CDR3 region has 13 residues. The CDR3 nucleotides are TGTGCCAGCAGGAACAAGGGAGGCGATGAGCAGTTCTTC. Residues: CASRNKGGDEQFF. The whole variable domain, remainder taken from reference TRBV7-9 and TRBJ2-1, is DTGVSQNPRHKITKRGQNVTFRCDPISEHNRLYWYRQTLGQGPEFLTYFQNEAQLEKSRLLSDRFSAERPKGSFSTLEIQRTEQGDSAMYLCASRNKGGDEQFFGPGTRLTVL.

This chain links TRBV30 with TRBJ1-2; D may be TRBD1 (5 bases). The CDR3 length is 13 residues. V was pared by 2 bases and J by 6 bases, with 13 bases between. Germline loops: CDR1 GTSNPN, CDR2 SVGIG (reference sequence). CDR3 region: CAWSRRGTDGYTF. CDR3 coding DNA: TGTGCCTGGAGTCGAAGGGGAACGGATGGCTACACCTTC.

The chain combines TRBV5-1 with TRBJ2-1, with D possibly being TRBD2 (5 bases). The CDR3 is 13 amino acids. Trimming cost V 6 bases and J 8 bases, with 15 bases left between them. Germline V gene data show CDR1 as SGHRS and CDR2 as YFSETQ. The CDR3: CASTQTGYDEQFF. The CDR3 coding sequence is TGCGCCAGCACCCAGACGGGGTACGATGAGCAGTTCTTC.

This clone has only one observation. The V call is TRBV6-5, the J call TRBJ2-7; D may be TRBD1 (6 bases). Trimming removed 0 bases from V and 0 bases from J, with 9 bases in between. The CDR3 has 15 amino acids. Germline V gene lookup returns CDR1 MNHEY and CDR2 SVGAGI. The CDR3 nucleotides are TGTGCCAGCAGTTACTCACAGGGCAGCTCCTACGAGCAGTACTTC. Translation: CASSYSQGSSYEQYF.

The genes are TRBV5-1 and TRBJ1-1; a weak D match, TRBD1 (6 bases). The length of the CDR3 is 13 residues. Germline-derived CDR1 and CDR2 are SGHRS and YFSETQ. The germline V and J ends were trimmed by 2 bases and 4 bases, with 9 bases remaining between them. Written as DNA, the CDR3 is TGCGCCAGCAGCTTTCAGGGGCCCACTGAAGCTTTCTTT. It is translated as CASSFQGPTEAFF.

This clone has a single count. The CDR3 region has the DNA TGTGCCAGCAAAGGGGTCCTCGAAGGTGGAAACACCATATATTTT. Translation gives CASKGVLEGGNTIYF. The V and J genes are TRBV6-5 and TRBJ1-3, with D possibly being TRBD1 (5 bases). This CDR3 spans 15 amino acids. CDR1 and CDR2 from the germline V gene are MNHEY and SVGAGI. The V and J ends lost 7 bases and 3 bases respectively, with 16 bases between them.